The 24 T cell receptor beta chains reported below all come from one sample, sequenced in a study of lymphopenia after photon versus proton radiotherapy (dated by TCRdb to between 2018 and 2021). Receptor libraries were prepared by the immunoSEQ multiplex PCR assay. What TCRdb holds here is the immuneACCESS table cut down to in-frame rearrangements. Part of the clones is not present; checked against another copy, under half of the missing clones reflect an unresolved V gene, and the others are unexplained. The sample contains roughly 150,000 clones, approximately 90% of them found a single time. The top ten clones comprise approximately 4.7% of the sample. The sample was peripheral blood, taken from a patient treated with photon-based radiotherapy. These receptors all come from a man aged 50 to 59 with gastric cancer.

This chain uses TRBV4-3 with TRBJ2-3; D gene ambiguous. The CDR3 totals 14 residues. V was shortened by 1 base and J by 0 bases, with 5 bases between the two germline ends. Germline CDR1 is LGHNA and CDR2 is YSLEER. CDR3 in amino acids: CASSQALSTDTQYF. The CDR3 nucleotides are TGCGCCAGCAGCCAAGCCCTTAGCACAGATACGCAGTATTTT.

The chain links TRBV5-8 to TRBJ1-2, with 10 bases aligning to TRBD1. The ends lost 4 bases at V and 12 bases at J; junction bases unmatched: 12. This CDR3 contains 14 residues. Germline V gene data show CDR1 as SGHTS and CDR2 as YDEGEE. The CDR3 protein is CASSRRTGTGVDTF. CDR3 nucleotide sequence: TGTGCCAGCAGCCGACGTACCGGGACAGGGGTGGACACCTTC.

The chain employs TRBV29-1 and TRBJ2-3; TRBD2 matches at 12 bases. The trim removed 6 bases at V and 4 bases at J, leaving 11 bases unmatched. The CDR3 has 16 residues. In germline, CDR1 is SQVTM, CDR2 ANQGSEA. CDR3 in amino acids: CSVARLAGAAADTQYF. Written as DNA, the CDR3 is TGCAGCGTCGCCCGACTAGCGGGGGCGGCGGCAGATACGCAGTATTTT.

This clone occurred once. The CDR3 bases are TGTGCCAGCAGTTACTCCGCGCTAGCGGGGGGCGATGAGCAGTTCTTC. Its translation is CASSYSALAGGDEQFF. V and J are TRBV6-5 and TRBJ2-1; the match to TRBD2 covers 11 bases. There are 16 residues in the CDR3. CDR1 is MNHEY, CDR2 SVGAGI, per germline. V was pared by 0 bases and J by 8 bases, with 6 bases of the junction left unmatched.

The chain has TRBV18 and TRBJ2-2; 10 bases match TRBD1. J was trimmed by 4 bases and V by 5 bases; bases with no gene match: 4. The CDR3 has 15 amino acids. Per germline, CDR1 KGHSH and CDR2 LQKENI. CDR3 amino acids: CASSADRGSTGELFF. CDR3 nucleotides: TGTGCCAGCTCAGCGGACAGGGGGAGCACCGGGGAGCTGTTTTTT.

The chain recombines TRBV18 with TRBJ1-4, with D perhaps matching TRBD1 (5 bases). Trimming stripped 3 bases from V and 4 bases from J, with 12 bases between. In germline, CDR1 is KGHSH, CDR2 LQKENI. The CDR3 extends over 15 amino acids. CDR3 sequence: CASSPARGVNEKLFF. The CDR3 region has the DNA TGTGCCAGCTCACCCGCTCGGGGGGTTAATGAAAAACTGTTTTTT.

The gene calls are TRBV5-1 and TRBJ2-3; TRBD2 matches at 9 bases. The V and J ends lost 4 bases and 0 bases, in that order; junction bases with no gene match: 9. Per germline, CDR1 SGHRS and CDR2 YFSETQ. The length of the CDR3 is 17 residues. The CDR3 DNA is TGCGCCAGCAGCCCCCGCACTACTAGCGGGAGCACAGATACGCAGTATTTT. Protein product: CASSPRTTSGSTDTQYF.

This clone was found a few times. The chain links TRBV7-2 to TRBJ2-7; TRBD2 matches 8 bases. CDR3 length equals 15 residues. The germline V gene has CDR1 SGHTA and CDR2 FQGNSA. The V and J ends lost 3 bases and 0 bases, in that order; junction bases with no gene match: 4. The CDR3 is CASSFLAGSSYEQYF. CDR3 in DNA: TGTGCCAGCAGCTTCCTAGCGGGTAGCTCCTACGAGCAGTACTTC.

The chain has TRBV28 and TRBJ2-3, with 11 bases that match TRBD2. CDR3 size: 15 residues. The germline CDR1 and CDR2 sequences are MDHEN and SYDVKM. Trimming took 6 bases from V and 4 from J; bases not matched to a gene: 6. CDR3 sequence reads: CASRLAGVGSDTQYF. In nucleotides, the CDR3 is TGTGCCAGCAGACTAGCGGGAGTAGGGTCAGATACGCAGTATTTT.

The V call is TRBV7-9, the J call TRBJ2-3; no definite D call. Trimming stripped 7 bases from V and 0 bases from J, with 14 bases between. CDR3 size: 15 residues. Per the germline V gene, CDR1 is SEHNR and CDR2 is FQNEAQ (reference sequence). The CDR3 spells CASTTTTDSTDTQYF. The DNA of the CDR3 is TGTGCCAGCACCACTACGACTGATAGCACAGATACGCAGTATTTT.

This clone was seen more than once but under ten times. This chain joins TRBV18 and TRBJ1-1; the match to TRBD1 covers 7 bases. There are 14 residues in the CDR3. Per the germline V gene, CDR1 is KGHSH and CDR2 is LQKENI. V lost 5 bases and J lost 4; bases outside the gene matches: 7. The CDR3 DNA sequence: TGTGCCAGCTCAAATACAGGGGTGGGCACTGAAGCTTTCTTT. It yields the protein CASSNTGVGTEAFF.

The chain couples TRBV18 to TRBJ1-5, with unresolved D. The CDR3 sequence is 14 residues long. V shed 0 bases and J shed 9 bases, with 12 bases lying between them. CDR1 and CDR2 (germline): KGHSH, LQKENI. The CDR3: CASSPPPPAGPQHF. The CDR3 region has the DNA TGTGCCAGCTCACCACCGCCGCCGGCGGGGCCCCAGCATTTT.

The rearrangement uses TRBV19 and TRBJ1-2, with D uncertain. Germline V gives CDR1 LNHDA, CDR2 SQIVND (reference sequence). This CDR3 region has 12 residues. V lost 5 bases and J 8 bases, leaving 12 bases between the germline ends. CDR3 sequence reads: CASSRPRDGYTF. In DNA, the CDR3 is TGTGCCAGTAGTCGTCCTCGTGACGGCTACACCTTC.

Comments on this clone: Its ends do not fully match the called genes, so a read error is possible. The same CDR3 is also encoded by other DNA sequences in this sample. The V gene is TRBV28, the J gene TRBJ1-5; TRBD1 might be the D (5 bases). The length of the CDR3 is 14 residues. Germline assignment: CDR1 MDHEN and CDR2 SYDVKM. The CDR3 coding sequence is TGTGCCAGCAGTTTCGGGACGGGCAATCAACCCCAGCATTTT. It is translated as CASSFGTGNQPQHF.

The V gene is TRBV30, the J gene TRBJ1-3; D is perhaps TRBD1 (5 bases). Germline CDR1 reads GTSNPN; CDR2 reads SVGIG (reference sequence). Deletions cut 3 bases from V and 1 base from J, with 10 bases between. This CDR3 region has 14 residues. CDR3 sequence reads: CAWRRTTSGNTIYF. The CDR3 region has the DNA TGTGCCTGGAGAAGGACAACTTCTGGAAACACCATATATTTT.

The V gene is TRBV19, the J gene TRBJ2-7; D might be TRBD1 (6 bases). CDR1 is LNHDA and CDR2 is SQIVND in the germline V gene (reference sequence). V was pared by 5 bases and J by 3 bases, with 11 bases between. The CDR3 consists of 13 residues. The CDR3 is CASSDRMGYEQYF. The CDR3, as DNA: TGTGCCAGTAGTGACAGGATGGGCTACGAGCAGTACTTC.

The CDR3 nucleotides read TGTGCCAGCAGCCGAGGAGGGACTACATCCTACGAGCAGTACTTC. Its protein product is CASSRGGTTSYEQYF. This sequence joins TRBV14 and TRBJ2-7, with 7 bases lining up with TRBD2. Germline values: CDR1 SGHDN, CDR2 FVKESK. The junction had 7 bases not matched to a gene; V was cut back by 4 bases and J by 1 base. The CDR3 runs 15 residues.

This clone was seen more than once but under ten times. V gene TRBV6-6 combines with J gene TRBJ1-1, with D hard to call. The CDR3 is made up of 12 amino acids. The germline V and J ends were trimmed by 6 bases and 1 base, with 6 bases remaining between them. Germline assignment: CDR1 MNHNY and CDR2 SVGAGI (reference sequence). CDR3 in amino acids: CASRPRNTEAFF. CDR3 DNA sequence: TGTGCCAGCAGACCCCGGAACACTGAAGCTTTCTTT.

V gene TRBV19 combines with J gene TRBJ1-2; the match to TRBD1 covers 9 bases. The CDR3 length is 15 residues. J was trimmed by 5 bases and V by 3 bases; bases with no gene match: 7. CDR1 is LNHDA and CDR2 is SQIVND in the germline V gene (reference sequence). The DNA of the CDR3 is TGTGCCAGTAGTATGGGAGTCGGACAGGGGTATGGCTACACCTTC. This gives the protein CASSMGVGQGYGYTF.

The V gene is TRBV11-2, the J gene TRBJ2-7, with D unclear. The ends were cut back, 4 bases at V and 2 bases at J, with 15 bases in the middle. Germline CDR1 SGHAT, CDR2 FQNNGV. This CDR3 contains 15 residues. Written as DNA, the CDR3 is TGTGCCAGCAGCTCAGACCAAAACCCGGCCTACGAGCAGTACTTC. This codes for CASSSDQNPAYEQYF. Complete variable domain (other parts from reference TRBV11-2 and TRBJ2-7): EAGVAQSPRYKIIEKRQSVAFWCNPISGHATLYWYQQILGQGPKLLIQFQNNGVVDDSQLPKDRFSAERLKGVDSTLKIQPAKLEDSAVYLCASSSDQNPAYEQYFGPGTRLTVT.

CDR3 loop: CASSLVGRETQYF. CDR3 in DNA: TGTGCCAGCAGTTTAGTTGGACGAGAGACCCAGTACTTC. The chain is built from TRBV27 and TRBJ2-5; D remains ambiguous. Trimming pared 2 bases from V and 4 bases from J, leaving 8 bases between. This CDR3 has 13 amino acids. From germline, CDR1 is MNHEY and CDR2 SMNVEV (reference sequence).

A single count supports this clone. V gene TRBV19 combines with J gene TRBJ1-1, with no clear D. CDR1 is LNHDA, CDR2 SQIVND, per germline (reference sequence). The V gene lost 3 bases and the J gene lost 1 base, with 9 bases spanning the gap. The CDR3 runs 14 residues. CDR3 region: CASSIVLKNTEAFF. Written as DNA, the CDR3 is TGTGCCAGTAGTATTGTACTCAAGAACACTGAAGCTTTCTTT.

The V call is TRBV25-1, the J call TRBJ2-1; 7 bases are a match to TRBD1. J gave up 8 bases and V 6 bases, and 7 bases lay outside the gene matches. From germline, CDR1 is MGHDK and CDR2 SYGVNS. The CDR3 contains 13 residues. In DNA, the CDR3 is TGTGCCAGCAGGGCAGGGGGTCTAGATGAGCAGTTCTTC. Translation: CASRAGGLDEQFF.

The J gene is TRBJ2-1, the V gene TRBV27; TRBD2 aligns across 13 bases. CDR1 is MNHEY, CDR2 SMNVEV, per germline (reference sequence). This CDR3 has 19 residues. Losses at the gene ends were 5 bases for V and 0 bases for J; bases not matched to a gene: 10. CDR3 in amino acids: CASSPRTSGSLSSYNEQFF. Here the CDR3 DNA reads TGTGCCAGCAGTCCCCGGACTAGCGGGAGCCTTAGCTCCTACAATGAGCAGTTCTTC.